This T cell receptor (beta chain) was observed in a study of CD4+ T cells in melanoma. Broader study findings: CD8+ T cell, macrophage and B cell function reportedly correlated with neoantigen-specific CD4+ T cells. Diverse differentiation states were reported for melanoma neoantigen-specific CD4+ T cells.

Between the trimmed V and J ends, which lost 3 bases and 5 bases, there was a span of 16 bases. Germline CDR1 is SGHRS and CDR2 is YFSETQ. The CDR3 is 15 amino acids. Points on this clone: Its antigen is unknown.

Generated by immunoSEQ multiplex PCR, the TCRdb table keeps only in-frame clones and is missing some. The sample records 20,000 to 25,000 clones, roughly 87% being singletons. Source material: cells from a culture (not recorded whether cultured in vitro). This receptor was identified in a human donor with melanoma. This rearrangement joins TRBV5-1 to TRBJ2-3, with D perhaps matching TRBD2 (5 bases). CDR3 sequence: CASSSKDSWIDTQYF. In DNA, the CDR3 is TGCGCCAGCAGCTCGAAGGACTCTTGGATAGATACGCAGTATTTT. Supplemented by reference TRBV5-1 and TRBJ2-3, the full variable domain reads KAGVTQTPRYLIKTRGQQVTLSCSPISGHRSVSWYQQTPGQGLQFLFEYFSETQRNKGNFPGRFSGRQFSNSRSEMNVSTLELGDSALYLCASSSKDSWIDTQYFGPGTRLTVL.